This T cell receptor beta chain was obtained from a study of Graves' ophthalmopathy and Graves' hyperthyroidism. This clonotype has just a few counts. Its specificity is not known. Findings and caveats of the study: Ophthalmopathy and stable hyperthyroidism were discriminated by a 13-signature model, with around 88% sensitivity and about 84% specificity. Blood samples also showed most expanded thyroid clonotypes exceeding 0.001 frequency.

CDR3 length: 13 residues. The V gene lost 7 bases and the J gene lost 4 bases, with 13 bases spanning the gap. Germline V CDR1 and CDR2: LNHDA, SQIVND (reference sequence). The authors amplified TCR beta CDR3 regions, and they did so from RNA transcripts for repertoire sequencing. Following a first-round RT-PCR that used HTBI primers, a second-round multiplex PCR was carried out. MiXCR, run by TCRdb on the multiplex PCR reads, gives a single entry per CDR3 protein. The sample contains 500,000 to 700,000 distinct CDR3 sequences, 22% of which appear only once. This clonotype was sampled from a woman aged 18-30 years with stable Graves' hyperthyroidism. Some clones in this sample may be carry-over from other donors' samples. The sequenced sample consisted of peripheral blood. V and J are TRBV19 and TRBJ1-1; D unclear. The CDR3 is CASTRRAVTEAFF. The CDR3 DNA is TGTGCCAGTACCCGGAGGGCGGTCACTGAAGCTTTCTTT. The entire variable domain, with the rest obtained from reference TRBV19 and TRBJ1-1, is as follows: DGGITQSPKYLFRKEGQNVTLSCEQNLNHDAMYWYRQDPGQGLRLIYYSQIVNDFQKGDIAEGYSVSREKKESFPLTVTSAQKNPTAFYLCASTRRAVTEAFFGQGTRLTVV.